This T cell receptor beta chain was recovered during a study of radiation and T cells in renal cell carcinoma (dated by TCRdb to 2020 to 2022). General notes on the study: The samples were obtained from a clinical trial, where primary renal cell carcinomas were treated with 15 Gy stereotactic body radiation therapy and then removed by nephrectomy 4 weeks afterward. In total, more than 50 samples underwent TCR beta sequencing: some 25 tumors plus 27 peripheral blood samples. Across all 53 samples, 4,016,671 unique CDR3 nucleotide sequences encoding 2,658,974 unique CDR3 amino acid sequences were identified. The paper as a whole reports these results and caveats: No pretreatment tumor biopsies were available, so the baseline intratumoral presence of clonotypes could not be determined. Because the trial had a single-armed design, the trial could not examine how radiation dose or scheduling affected the TCR repertoire. Top tumor clonotypes rose in blood from baseline to 2 weeks post-radiation, then contracted by 4 weeks, suggesting transient expansion of tumor-resident clones. Blood repertoire dynamics were not followed beyond 4 weeks after treatment.

V gives up 0 bases and J gives up 0 bases, and the segment between their germline ends measures 17 bases. Looking up the germline V gene yields CDR1 SGHRS and CDR2 YFSETQ. The CDR3 sequence holds 18 residues, the cysteine and phenylalanine included. Here the CDR3 DNA is all that survives: 54 bases in frame from base 1. Following the manufacturer's recommendations, the immunoSEQ kit was used to generate TCR beta libraries from genomic DNA. To prepare the libraries, a first multiplex PCR with proprietary primers was run, followed by a second PCR that added unique barcodes, and a bead cleanup was done after each round. Each sample batch included a kit-provided positive control reaction and a negative control reaction. The final libraries underwent checking on an Agilent 4200 TapeStation D1000 ScreenTape, volumetric pooling, and quantification by qPCR. Sequencing ran on an Illumina NextSeq500 with a MidOutput 150-cycle cartridge, using 156 Read1 and 15 Index1 cycles with kit custom primers. The pooled library was loaded at around 1 pM, and around 20% PhiX control was spiked in. Under the source paper's analysis protocol: Vendor-processed data were analyzed in R, with a clonotype defined as all T cells sharing the same CDR3 nucleotide sequence. For clone abundance analyses, frequencies were normalized to the 10,000 most abundant clones per sample. Before analysis, public T cell clones were removed, and these numbered fewer than five per sample on average. Tumor-enriched clonotypes and baseline blood-enriched clonotypes were defined as those with an abundance difference of at least 32-fold between compartments. Clonotypes expanded or contracted between blood time points were identified with a beta-binomial differential abundance model. The Baroni-Urbani and Buser coefficient was used to measure tumor-blood repertoire similarity, and groups were compared with two-tailed Wilcoxon tests in R. TCRdb holds this immuneACCESS table with in-frame rearrangements only. Some clones are missing; in checked studies, unresolved V genes explain under half, and the rest has no known cause. V, J and clone size derive from that table, while D and trimming were established from the DNA sequence. Counted in this sample were over 85,000 clones; over 75% of them appeared once. The top ten hold less than 7% of the sample.

Remarks on this clone: What this receptor recognizes is not known. Per-base qualities were not stored, and no clone one base away is much larger.

What the time point label conveys for this sample: baseline pretreatment blood. The intended sense of this specimen's treatment or condition label: 15 Gy SBRT to primary tumor, nephrectomy 4 weeks later. To track tumor-enriched clonotypes, serial peripheral blood was sampled from radiation-treated patients at baseline and at 2 weeks and 4 weeks after SBRT. Renal cell carcinoma with clear cell pathology was present in all patients. Genomic DNA for TCR sequencing was prepared using the QIAamp DNA Blood Mini Kit (Qiagen). The analyses included only samples that passed all quality control checks. The chain is assembled from TRBV5-1 and TRBJ2-3; possibly the D gene is TRBD2, per 5 matching bases. This sequence originates from a man between 60 and 70 years old with renal cell carcinoma. The specimen was blood, collected from a patient whose treatment included radiotherapy and nephrectomy. The DNA sequence follows: TGCGCCAGCAGCTTGGACTCCCTAGCTGAGACTAGCACAGATACGCAGTATTTT. This encodes CASSLDSLAETSTDTQYF.